The present T cell receptor beta chain was sequenced within a study of blood T cell repertoires in COVID-19. Overall study: Acute and convalescent COVID-19 samples came from the United States, Italy and Spain.

Enrolled during active infection, Seattle patients were then followed longitudinally. Method: immunoSEQ multiplex PCR; TCRdb's copy keeps in-frame clones and lacks some. The table includes 150,000 or so clones, roughly 82% detected once. Sequencing was carried out using peripheral blood. The TCR sequence derives from a woman in her 40s with COVID-19, enrolled during active disease.

CDR3 DNA sequence: TGTGCCAGCAGCCAGAACCAACTAGCGGGAGGACTTGAGCAGTTCTTC. Translation: CASSQNQLAGGLEQFF. V is TRBV4-2 and J is TRBJ2-1; TRBD2 aligns across 12 bases. CDR1 and CDR2 from the germline V gene are LGHNA and YNFKEQ. The CDR3 runs to 16 residues. Losses at the gene ends were 3 bases for V and 9 bases for J; bases not matched to a gene: 9.